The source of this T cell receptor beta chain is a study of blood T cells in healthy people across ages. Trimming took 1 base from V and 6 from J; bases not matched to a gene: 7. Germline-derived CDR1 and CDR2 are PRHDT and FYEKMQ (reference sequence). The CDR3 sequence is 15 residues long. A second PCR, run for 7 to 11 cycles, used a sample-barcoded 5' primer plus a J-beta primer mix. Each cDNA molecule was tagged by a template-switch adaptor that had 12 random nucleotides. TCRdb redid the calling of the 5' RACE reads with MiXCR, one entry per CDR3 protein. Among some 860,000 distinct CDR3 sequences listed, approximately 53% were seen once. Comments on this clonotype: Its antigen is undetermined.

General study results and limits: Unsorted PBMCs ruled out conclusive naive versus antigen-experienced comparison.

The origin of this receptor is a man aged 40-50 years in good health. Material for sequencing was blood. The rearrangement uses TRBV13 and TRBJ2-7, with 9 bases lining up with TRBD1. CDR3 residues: CASSLVGQGSLEQYF. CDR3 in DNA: TGTGCCAGCAGCTTAGTGGGACAGGGATCTCTCGAGCAGTACTTC.